Listed below are T cell receptor beta chains from one sample, sequenced in a study of T cells after posttransplantation cyclophosphamide. Sequenced by immunoSEQ multiplex PCR; TCRdb stores in-frame clones only, minus some. This table holds several hundred clones, roughly 64% found once. Sequencing used CD8+ T cells sorted from blood, obtained after allogeneic stem cell transplant with posttransplant cyclophosphamide. These TCRs come from a male patient in his fifties who received an allogeneic stem cell transplant from an unrelated donor, was CMV-positive, and had acute GVHD only. Some T cells may be graft donor cells. Each CDR3 is given with its conserved first and last residue. The D gene is left open where the match is weak. Not every row has a clone size; where given, it reads once, few, many or a size class.

v_gene: TRBV27
abundance: few
d_gene: TRBD1
len: 16
j_gene: TRBJ2-7
CDR3nt: TGTGCCAGCAGTTTAGGGGACAGGGGGCTCAGCTACGAGCAGTACTTC
CDR3aa: CASSLGDRGLSYEQYF

v_gene: TRBV5-6
abundance: large
d_gene: -
len: 13
j_gene: TRBJ1-1
CDR3nt: TGTGCCAGCAGCCCAAGTTCCGGGACAGAAGCTTTCTTT
CDR3aa: CASSPSSGTEAFF

v_gene: TRBV19
abundance: large
d_gene: -
len: 13
j_gene: TRBJ1-5
CDR3nt: TGTGCCAGTAGTGACAGAAACAATCAGCCCCAGCATTTT
CDR3aa: CASSDRNNQPQHF

v_gene: TRBV4-3
abundance: few
d_gene: -
len: 14
j_gene: TRBJ2-2
CDR3nt: TGCGCCAGCAGGCAAAACCGGGTTAACGGGGAGCTGTTTTTT
CDR3aa: CASRQNRVNGELFF

v_gene: TRBV4-1
abundance: large
d_gene: -
len: 14
j_gene: TRBJ2-7
CDR3nt: TGCGCCAGCAGCCAGGTAGAGGGTACCGACGAGCAGTACTTC
CDR3aa: CASSQVEGTDEQYF

v_gene: TRBV28
abundance: once
d_gene: -
len: 17
j_gene: TRBJ1-1
CDR3nt: TGTGCCAGCAGTTTATCCATTTACGACAGCACGAACACTGAAGCTTTCTTT
CDR3aa: CASSLSIYDSTNTEAFF

v_gene: TRBV9
abundance: -
d_gene: -
len: 13
j_gene: TRBJ2-3
CDR3nt: TGTGCCAGCAGCTCGCCCCCTAAGGATACGCAGTATTTT
CDR3aa: CASSSPPKDTQYF

v_gene: TRBV4-3
abundance: -
d_gene: TRBD2
len: 16
j_gene: TRBJ2-1
CDR3nt: TGCGCCAGCAGCCAAGATCTAGCGGGGGGTTACAATGAGCAGTTCTTC
CDR3aa: CASSQDLAGGYNEQFF

v_gene: TRBV28
abundance: -
d_gene: TRBD1
len: 20
j_gene: TRBJ1-5
CDR3nt: TGTGCCAGCAGCTCATTGACTGGAGACGGGCCCGGGACAGGGATTCAGCCCCAGCATTTT
CDR3aa: CASSSLTGDGPGTGIQPQHF

v_gene: TRBV7-2
abundance: -
d_gene: TRBD2
len: 16
j_gene: TRBJ2-1
CDR3nt: TGTGCCAGCAGCTCCTCTAGCGGGAGTTTTTACAATGAGCAGTTCTTC
CDR3aa: CASSSSSGSFYNEQFF

v_gene: TRBV4-1
abundance: -
d_gene: -
len: 14
j_gene: TRBJ2-7
CDR3nt: TGCGCCAGCAGCCCCCGACAGGCTACCTACGAGCAGTACTTC
CDR3aa: CASSPRQATYEQYF

v_gene: TRBV10-3
abundance: -
d_gene: -
len: 12
j_gene: TRBJ2-2
CDR3nt: TGTGCCATAACTGCGGACACCGGGGAGCTGTTTTTT
CDR3aa: CAITADTGELFF

v_gene: TRBV10-3
abundance: few
d_gene: TRBD1
len: 12
j_gene: TRBJ2-7
CDR3nt: TGTGCCACCGGACAGGGGAAGGACGAGCAGTACTTC
CDR3aa: CATGQGKDEQYF

v_gene: TRBV4-3
abundance: -
d_gene: TRBD2
len: 15
j_gene: TRBJ2-1
CDR3nt: TGCGCCAGCAGCCCCGGGGGGGGGAATTTTTATGAGCAGTTCTTC
CDR3aa: CASSPGGGNFYEQFF

v_gene: TRBV7-9
abundance: few
d_gene: -
len: 14
j_gene: TRBJ2-2
CDR3nt: TGTGCCAGCAGCTTGGGTGGGGCATTCGGGGAGCTGTTTTTT
CDR3aa: CASSLGGAFGELFF

v_gene: TRBV7-9
abundance: -
d_gene: -
len: 13
j_gene: TRBJ2-7
CDR3nt: TGTGCCAGCAGCTTTTCGGAGTCCTACGAGCAGTACTTC
CDR3aa: CASSFSESYEQYF

v_gene: TRBV7-2
abundance: once
d_gene: TRBD2
len: 18
j_gene: TRBJ2-7
CDR3nt: TGTGCCAGCAGCTTCTCAACCTATAGCGGGTCTGTGGGCTACGAGCAGTACTTC
CDR3aa: CASSFSTYSGSVGYEQYF

v_gene: TRBV4-2
abundance: once
d_gene: TRBD1
len: 14
j_gene: TRBJ2-7
CDR3nt: TGTGCCAGCAGCCAAGGGACAGGGGAGGACGAGCAGTACTTC
CDR3aa: CASSQGTGEDEQYF

v_gene: TRBV6-4
abundance: -
d_gene: -
len: 15
j_gene: TRBJ2-1
CDR3nt: TGTGCCAGCAGTGGGGAGCAGGGGTCCTACAATGAGCAGTTCTTC
CDR3aa: CASSGEQGSYNEQFF

v_gene: TRBV4-1
abundance: -
d_gene: TRBD1
len: 16
j_gene: TRBJ2-7
CDR3nt: TGCGCCAGCAGCCAAGAATGGGGGACAGAGAACTACGAGCAGTACTTC
CDR3aa: CASSQEWGTENYEQYF

v_gene: TRBV6-4
abundance: -
d_gene: -
len: 15
j_gene: TRBJ1-6
CDR3nt: TGTGCCAGCTGGGGGTCCACAGGGATGAATTCACCCCTCCACTTT
CDR3aa: CASWGSTGMNSPLHF

v_gene: TRBV7-6
abundance: -
d_gene: TRBD1
len: 16
j_gene: TRBJ2-1
CDR3nt: TGTGCCAGCAGCGTCGGACAGGCAAGCTCCTACAATGAGCAGTTCTTC
CDR3aa: CASSVGQASSYNEQFF

v_gene: TRBV7-9
abundance: -
d_gene: -
len: 12
j_gene: TRBJ1-5
CDR3nt: TGTGCCAGCAGCTTGGGGAGTCAGCCCCAGCATTTT
CDR3aa: CASSLGSQPQHF

v_gene: TRBV27
abundance: -
d_gene: -
len: 13
j_gene: TRBJ2-1
CDR3nt: TGTGCCAGCAGCTTAACTTTCTGGAATGAGCAGTTCTTC
CDR3aa: CASSLTFWNEQFF

v_gene: TRBV30
abundance: -
d_gene: -
len: 11
j_gene: TRBJ2-7
CDR3nt: TGTGCCTGGCTGGGAGCCTACGAGCAGTACTTC
CDR3aa: CAWLGAYEQYF

v_gene: TRBV29-1
abundance: -
d_gene: TRBD1
len: 14
j_gene: TRBJ1-3
CDR3nt: TGCAGCGTTGATCACAGGGGAGATGGAAACACCATATATTTT
CDR3aa: CSVDHRGDGNTIYF

v_gene: TRBV7-8
abundance: -
d_gene: TRBD2
len: 19
j_gene: TRBJ2-1
CDR3nt: TGTGCCAGCAGCCACCCGGGACTAGCGGGGGGGCTCTCCTACAATGAGCAGTTCTTC
CDR3aa: CASSHPGLAGGLSYNEQFF

v_gene: TRBV14
abundance: large
d_gene: TRBD1
len: 16
j_gene: TRBJ2-1
CDR3nt: TGTGCCAGCAGCCAAGTACCGGGACAGGGAGACAATGAGCAGTTCTTC
CDR3aa: CASSQVPGQGDNEQFF

v_gene: TRBV27
abundance: -
d_gene: TRBD1
len: 16
j_gene: TRBJ2-7
CDR3nt: TGTGCCAGCAGTTTAGGGGACAGGGGCCTTGGCTACGAGCAGTACTTC
CDR3aa: CASSLGDRGLGYEQYF

v_gene: TRBV9
abundance: -
d_gene: TRBD2
len: 15
j_gene: TRBJ2-7
CDR3nt: TGTGCCAGCAGCGTAGGCGGCGGGGGGTCCTACGAGCAGTACTTC
CDR3aa: CASSVGGGGSYEQYF

v_gene: TRBV7-8
abundance: few
d_gene: -
len: 15
j_gene: TRBJ2-1
CDR3nt: TGTGCCAGCAGCTTATGGCAGGGTAGTGGAGATGAGCAGTTCTTC
CDR3aa: CASSLWQGSGDEQFF

v_gene: TRBV11-2
abundance: -
d_gene: TRBD1
len: 14
j_gene: TRBJ1-2
CDR3nt: TGTGCCAGCAGCCGAACCGGGACAGAGTATGGCTACACCTTC
CDR3aa: CASSRTGTEYGYTF

v_gene: TRBV6-1
abundance: once
d_gene: -
len: 14
j_gene: TRBJ2-2
CDR3nt: TGTGCCAGCAGTGAAAACAGGGTCACCGGGGAGCTGTTTTTT
CDR3aa: CASSENRVTGELFF

v_gene: TRBV7-2
abundance: few
d_gene: TRBD2
len: 15
j_gene: TRBJ2-7
CDR3nt: TGTGCCAGCAGTGAATCGGGGGGGATTACCTACGAGCAGTACTTC
CDR3aa: CASSESGGITYEQYF

v_gene: TRBV9
abundance: -
d_gene: -
len: 15
j_gene: TRBJ2-7
CDR3nt: TGCGCCAGCAGTGAGCTAGCGTTCTGGTTTTACGAGCAGTACTTC
CDR3aa: CASSELAFWFYEQYF

v_gene: TRBV7-9
abundance: -
d_gene: TRBD2
len: 18
j_gene: TRBJ2-2
CDR3nt: TGTGCCAGCAGCCCCCCCCTCACTAGCGGGAGTTTGGCCGGGGAGCTGTTTTTT
CDR3aa: CASSPPLTSGSLAGELFF

v_gene: TRBV28
abundance: -
d_gene: -
len: 13
j_gene: TRBJ1-5
CDR3nt: TGTGCCAGCACCCCTGCGGGCAATCAGCCCCAGCATTTT
CDR3aa: CASTPAGNQPQHF

v_gene: TRBV5-5
abundance: -
d_gene: -
len: 13
j_gene: TRBJ1-1
CDR3nt: TGTGCCAGCAGCTTTGAGGGTGACACTGAAGCTTTCTTT
CDR3aa: CASSFEGDTEAFF